The rows below give T cell receptor beta chains drawn from one sample of a study of cytomegalovirus exposure and HLA in healthy donors. Clones were sequenced by immunoSEQ multiplex PCR, and TCRdb holds only the in-frame ones, with some missing. The sample records 150,000 to 200,000 clones, about nine tenths being singletons. What was sequenced was PBMCs. The source of these receptors is a man aged 18 to 35 in good health and CMV-seropositive. Both conserved end residues are part of each CDR3. The order of the fields is D gene, V gene, J gene, clone size, CDR3 protein, CDR3 DNA. The D gene is left open where the match is weak. Rows give clone size only sometimes, using once, few, many, or a class for an expanded clone.

>.|TRBV19|TRBJ2-1|.
CASSSRNEQFF
TGTGCCAGTAGTTCCAGGAATGAGCAGTTCTTC
>TRBD2|TRBV14|TRBJ2-3|.
CASSQRGRLDTQYF
TGTGCCAGCAGCCAACGCGGGAGGTTAGATACGCAGTATTTT
>.|TRBV18|TRBJ2-1|.
CASSPPGQRVRHYNEQFF
TGTGCCAGCTCACCACCGGGGCAGCGTGTGCGACACTACAATGAGCAGTTCTTC
>TRBD2|TRBV28|TRBJ2-3|.
CAITGGPTDTQYF
TGTGCCATCACGGGAGGGCCGACAGATACGCAGTATTTT
>TRBD1|TRBV28|TRBJ1-3|.
CASSLLGQGSSGNTIYF
TGTGCCAGCAGTTTATTAGGACAGGGGAGCTCTGGAAACACCATATATTTT
>TRBD1|TRBV5-1|TRBJ2-1|.
CASSLGGTGDYNEQFF
TGCGCCAGCAGCTTGGGCGGGACAGGGGACTACAATGAGCAGTTCTTC
>TRBD2|TRBV4-2|TRBJ2-3|.
CASSQDHGTSWGATDTQYF
TGTGCCAGCAGCCAAGACCATGGGACTAGTTGGGGAGCCACAGATACGCAGTATTTT
>.|TRBV7-9|TRBJ2-7|.
CASSDADKSLSYEQYF
TGTGCCAGCAGCGACGCTGACAAGTCCCTTTCCTACGAGCAGTACTTC
>.|TRBV10-3|TRBJ1-2|once
CAISESGRESYGYTF
TGTGCCATCAGTGAGAGTGGGAGGGAGAGCTATGGCTACACCTTC
>.|TRBV6-1|TRBJ1-3|.
CASSEAVSGNTIYF
TGTGCCAGCAGTGAAGCGGTCAGTGGAAACACCATATATTTT
>.|TRBV5-6|TRBJ1-2|.
CASTRGPGGGGYTF
TGTGCCAGCACCCGGGGACCCGGGGGTGGCGGCTACACCTTC
>TRBD2|TRBV4-2|TRBJ2-5|.
CASSQDGGEETQYF
TGTGCCAGCAGCCAAGACGGGGGGGAAGAGACCCAGTACTTC
>.|TRBV2|TRBJ2-5|.
CASRGDFQETQYF
TGTGCCAGCAGGGGGGACTTTCAGGAGACCCAGTACTTC
>TRBD2|TRBV7-9|TRBJ2-1|few
CASRNPGLALNEQFF
TGTGCCAGCAGAAATCCGGGACTAGCTCTCAATGAGCAGTTCTTC
>TRBD2|TRBV30|TRBJ2-1|.
CAWSVLGGGKSFNEQFF
TGTGCCTGGAGTGTACTGGGGGGAGGGAAAAGCTTCAATGAGCAGTTCTTC
>TRBD2|TRBV19|TRBJ2-1|.
CASSISSGAYNEQFF
TGTGCCAGTAGTATATCTAGCGGGGCCTACAATGAGCAGTTCTTC
>TRBD1|TRBV27|TRBJ2-2|.
CASSLNLQGLTGELFF
TGTGCCAGCAGTTTGAACCTACAGGGGCTGACCGGGGAGCTGTTTTTT
>.|TRBV5-1|TRBJ2-7|.
CASSPAPSYEQYF
TGCGCCAGCAGCCCCGCCCCTAGCTACGAGCAGTACTTC
>.|TRBV18|TRBJ2-4|.
CASSPSGRKAKNIQYF
TGTGCCAGCTCACCAAGCGGGCGGAAGGCCAAAAACATTCAGTACTTC
>TRBD1|TRBV5-1|TRBJ2-3|.
CASSLAGGSGGTDTQYF
TGCGCCAGCAGCTTGGCAGGGGGCTCGGGTGGCACAGATACGCAGTATTTT
>TRBD1|TRBV7-9|TRBJ2-1|.
CASSLPADRGWGEQFF
TGTGCCAGCAGCTTACCCGCGGACAGGGGATGGGGTGAGCAGTTCTTC
>.|TRBV29-1|TRBJ2-5|.
CSVARPTTHPRVHETQYF
TGCAGCGTCGCGCGCCCAACAACACACCCTCGGGTCCACGAGACCCAGTACTTC
>TRBD1|TRBV18|TRBJ2-1|once
CASSPRGPTNLYNEQFF
TGTGCCAGCTCACCTAGGGGGCCAACAAATCTCTACAATGAGCAGTTCTTC
>.|TRBV27|TRBJ1-1|.
CASRGHRNTEAFF
TGTGCCAGCAGGGGACATAGGAACACTGAAGCTTTCTTT
>TRBD2|TRBV9|TRBJ2-5|once
CASSAGLAAETQYF
TGTGCCAGCAGTGCCGGACTAGCAGCAGAGACCCAGTACTTC
>TRBD2|TRBV27|TRBJ2-1|.
CASSLRAPSGSEFF
TGTGCCAGCAGTTTAAGGGCCCCTAGCGGGAGTGAGTTCTTC
>.|TRBV6-1|TRBJ1-2|.
CASSEGAQQGSYGYTF
TGTGCCAGCAGTGAAGGCGCTCAACAGGGATCCTATGGCTACACCTTC
>.|TRBV29-1|TRBJ1-4|.
CSVEEGGQYGKLFF
TGCAGCGTTGAAGAAGGGGGTCAATATGGAAAACTGTTTTTT
>.|TRBV11-2|TRBJ2-7|.
CASSLSGAEQYF
TGTGCCAGCAGCTTATCTGGGGCTGAGCAGTACTTC
>TRBD1|TRBV6-1|TRBJ2-7|.
CASTRDSYEQYF
TGTGCCAGCACCCGGGACAGCTACGAGCAGTACTTC
>.|TRBV2|TRBJ2-5|once
CASSEGRDGETQYF
TGTGCCAGCAGTGAAGGGCGGGACGGAGAGACCCAGTACTTC
>TRBD2|TRBV11-2|TRBJ2-5|.
CASSFSGRSETQYF
TGTGCCAGCAGCTTTAGCGGGAGATCAGAGACCCAGTACTTC
>.|TRBV2|TRBJ2-3|once
CASSALRDTQYF
TGTGCCAGCAGCGCCTTGAGGGATACGCAGTATTTT
>.|TRBV27|TRBJ2-5|.
CASSLGQVQETQYF
TGTGCCAGCAGTTTAGGGCAGGTCCAAGAGACCCAGTACTTC
>.|TRBV28|TRBJ2-7|.
CASGTQTYEQYF
TGTGCCAGCGGGACACAGACCTACGAGCAGTACTTC
>TRBD1|TRBV6-6|TRBJ1-5|.
CASSYSEGANQPQHF
TGTGCCAGCAGTTACTCGGAGGGGGCAAATCAGCCCCAGCATTTT
>.|TRBV27|TRBJ1-3|once
CASSLTGAGNTIYF
TGTGCCAGCAGTTTAACGGGAGCCGGAAACACCATATATTTT
>TRBD2|TRBV28|TRBJ2-2|once
CASRLRGWLAGNVKGTGELFF
TGTGCCAGCAGGCTACGGGGGTGGCTAGCGGGAAATGTTAAGGGCACCGGGGAGCTGTTTTTT
>TRBD2|TRBV30|TRBJ2-7|.
CAWSVAAGGPVYEQYF
TGTGCCTGGAGTGTGGCTGCGGGAGGGCCGGTCTACGAGCAGTACTTC
>.|TRBV6-1|TRBJ1-2|.
CASKRNEGQIYGYTF
TGTGCCAGCAAAAGAAATGAAGGACAGATCTATGGCTACACCTTC
>TRBD2|TRBV9|TRBJ2-5|.
CASWSSGSQETQYF
TGTGCCAGCTGGTCCAGCGGGAGCCAAGAGACCCAGTACTTC